This T cell receptor (beta chain) stems from a study of T cell responses to AZD1222 COVID-19 vaccine. This CDR3 is built from 12 residues. The germline gives CDR1 GTSNPN, CDR2 SVGIG (reference sequence). Trimming stripped 2 bases from V and 0 bases from J, with 4 bases between. Produced via immunoSEQ multiplex PCR; TCRdb's table is partial and in-frame only. Here the sample spans approximately 180,000 clones, around 89% being singletons. With regard to this clone: The antigen is undetermined.

Points from the study as a whole: White British people made up most donors, females outnumbered males, and clonal diversity was possibly underestimated. Samples come after the peak T cell response, not at day 14.

V usage is TRBV30 and J usage is TRBJ1-1; D ambiguous. The clonotype comes from an adult who received the MenACWY meningococcal vaccine as a control. Sample: peripheral blood, taken 28 days after the second dose of the MenACWY control vaccine. The CDR3 DNA reads as TGTGCCTGGAGTCCCCTGAACACTGAAGCTTTCTTT. Translating it yields CAWSPLNTEAFF. The full variable domain, with the rest looked up from reference TRBV30 and TRBJ1-1, is SQTIHQWPATLVQPVGSPLSLECTVEGTSNPNLYWYRQAAGRGLQLLFYSVGIGQISSEVPQNLSASRPQDRQFILSSKKLLLSDSGFYLCAWSPLNTEAFFGQGTRLTVV.